A selection of T cell receptor beta chains follows, all from one sample in a study of T cell responses to AZD1222 COVID-19 vaccine. Generated by immunoSEQ multiplex PCR, the TCRdb table keeps only in-frame clones and is missing some. The sample consists of about 130,000 clones, roughly 84% of them appearing once. Sequences were derived from peripheral blood, sampled on day 0 of AZD1222 vaccination. All receptors derive from an adult in good health. Both conserved end residues are part of each CDR3. Size tells how often a clone was seen (once, few, many) or the class of an expanded clone, and some rows leave it out.

size	V	J	CDR3
NA	TRBV5-1	TRBJ1-6	CASSLGWPGGNSPLHF
once	TRBV6-6	TRBJ1-3	CASFPSDRSSGNTIYF
NA	TRBV28	TRBJ1-1	CASRGNRGSWAEAFF
NA	TRBV27	TRBJ1-2	CASNPLGQGSDGYTF
few	TRBV3-1/TRBV3-2	TRBJ2-7	CASSQRDESSGGNEQYF
few	TRBV5-4	TRBJ1-1	CASSSRDSPEAFF
NA	TRBV12-3/TRBV12-4	TRBJ1-2	CASSFTGGYTF
NA	TRBV29-1	TRBJ1-1	CSVVNGGWTEAFF
NA	TRBV5-5	TRBJ1-2	CASSLGASANYGYTF
NA	TRBV2	TRBJ1-1	CASSVRQGNTEAFF
NA	TRBV6-2/TRBV6-3	TRBJ1-2	CASSYIRESQHGYTF
NA	TRBV3-1/TRBV3-2	TRBJ1-1	CASSQGVVQGHSWDTEAFF
NA	TRBV6-2/TRBV6-3	TRBJ1-4	CASSPPRGTNEKLFF
NA	TRBV5-1	TRBJ1-4	CASSLVGVGNEKLFF
NA	TRBV28	TRBJ2-7	CASSLGGQAYEQYF
NA	TRBV30	TRBJ1-6	CAWSHSSGALHF
few	TRBV7-2	TRBJ2-5	CASSLALSGQETQYF
once	TRBV5-4	TRBJ2-5	CASSLRLAKTQYF
NA	TRBV5-5	TRBJ1-2	CASSPLTESYGYTF
NA	TRBV6-1	TRBJ1-3	CASSDMTGAGNTIYF
NA	TRBV18	TRBJ1-2	CASSHGQGCTF
NA	TRBV5-1	TRBJ2-2	CASSPGGPITGELFF
NA	TRBV6-5	TRBJ1-1	CASSYRRGTEAFF
once	TRBV11-2	TRBJ2-7	CASSSQTGAVVPYEQYF
NA	TRBV11-3	TRBJ1-1	CASSLRQGAAAFF
NA	TRBV12-5	TRBJ1-2	CASGLVLTGTGGLNYGYTF
NA	TRBV19	TRBJ1-4	CASSSRRATNEKLFF
NA	TRBV4-1	TRBJ1-1	CASSQGRNTEAFF